Following are 10 T cell receptor beta chains from one sample sequenced in a study of CD8+CD57+ T cells in acquired aplastic anemia. Genomic DNA, serving as template, underwent TCR beta VDJ and CDR3 profiling. One entry per CDR3 protein, called by TCRdb with MiXCR from the reads. Of about 190,000 distinct CDR3 sequences listed, more than 45% are singletons. Those patients picked for sequencing had displayed CD8+CD57+ cell expansion on flow cytometry. Sequencing was carried out using sorted CD4+, CD8+, or CD8+CD57+ T cells (not recorded which) from PBMCs. The receptors originated from a human donor with aplastic anemia.

The table lists this clonotype with many counts. The chain uses TRBV6-6 and TRBJ2-2; D is uncertain. CDR3 length equals 13 residues. V lost 6 bases and J lost 4, with 9 bases in between. The germline V gene encodes CDR1 MNHNY and CDR2 SVGAGI (reference sequence). The CDR3 nucleotides are TGTGCCAGCAGGGTTAGTGTCACCGGGGAGCTGTTTTTT. Its translation: CASRVSVTGELFF.

The V call is TRBV14, the J call TRBJ2-5; D unresolved. V shed 4 bases and J shed 2 bases, with 8 bases lying between them. This CDR3 has 13 residues. CDR1 SGHDN and CDR2 FVKESK come from the germline V gene. The CDR3 protein is CASSRLLQETQYF. The CDR3 coding sequence is TGTGCCAGCAGCCGGCTCCTTCAAGAGACCCAGTACTTC.

This clonotype was seen repeatedly, ten times or more. V gene TRBV27 combines with J gene TRBJ2-7; 7 bases match TRBD2. Germline trimming cut 6 bases from V and 7 bases from J; bases unmatched to any gene: 12. The CDR3 length is 14 residues. The germline gives CDR1 MNHEY, CDR2 SMNVEV (reference sequence). CDR3 sequence reads: CASSRGLLAREQYF. The CDR3 nucleotides are TGTGCCAGCAGCCGGGGACTATTAGCGAGGGAGCAGTACTTC.

This clonotype was seen a handful of times. The chain links TRBV27 to TRBJ2-7; D remains ambiguous. Trimming stripped 0 bases from V and 3 bases from J, with 12 bases between. CDR3 length: 15 amino acids. Germline lookup yields CDR1 MNHEY and CDR2 SMNVEV (reference sequence). CDR3 bases: TGTGCCAGCAGTTTATCGGTCCAAGGCAACTACGAGCAGTACTTC. As protein: CASSLSVQGNYEQYF.

This chain links TRBV29-1 with TRBJ2-5; 7 bases map to TRBD2. V lost 5 bases and J lost 4; bases outside the gene matches: 4. In germline, CDR1 is SQVTM, CDR2 ANQGSEA. This CDR3 contains 12 residues. The CDR3 DNA follows: TGCAGCGTTCCCGGGAGGAGAGAGACCCAGTACTTC. Amino acids: CSVPGRRETQYF.

This clonotype was seen ten or more times. The genes are TRBV25-1 and TRBJ2-1; D tentatively reads TRBD1 or TRBD2 (6 bases each). From germline, CDR1 is MGHDK and CDR2 SYGVNS. Between the trimmed V and J ends, which lost 6 bases and 8 bases, there was a span of 23 bases. The CDR3 is 16 residues long. This CDR3 reads CASRQGGGGVGYEQFF. DNA of the CDR3: TGTGCCAGCAGGCAGGGTGGAGGGGGAGTGGGGTATGAGCAGTTCTTC. Full variable domain (rest looked up from reference TRBV25-1 and TRBJ2-1): EADIYQTPRYLVIGTGKKITLECSQTMGHDKMYWYQQDPGMELHLIHYSYGVNSTEKGDLSSESTVSRIRTEHFPLTLESARPSHTSQYLCASRQGGGGVGYEQFFGPGTRLTVL.

This clonotype was seen at least ten times. The chain's CDR3 is CASSVQNTEAFF. CDR3 DNA sequence: TGTGCCAGCAGTGTACAGAACACTGAAGCTTTCTTT. The chain is built from TRBV2 and TRBJ1-1; no clear D. The CDR3 runs to 12 residues. The ends were cut back, 4 bases at V and 1 base at J, with 4 bases in the middle. Germline CDR1 is SNHLY and CDR2 is FYNNEI.

The chain has TRBV24-1 and TRBJ2-1; 9 bases agree with TRBD2. CDR1 is KGHDR and CDR2 is SFDVKD in the germline V gene. The V gene end was trimmed by 4 bases and the J gene end by 0 bases; junction bases not matched to a gene: 9. The CDR3 runs 18 residues. The chain's CDR3 is CATSEATSGDNSYNEQFF. The CDR3 nucleotides are TGTGCCACCAGTGAAGCGACTAGCGGAGACAACTCCTACAATGAGCAGTTCTTC.

This clonotype was detected a few times. The rearrangement links TRBV18 to TRBJ2-7, with D hard to call. The CDR3 has 15 amino acids. Germline V gene lookup returns CDR1 KGHSH and CDR2 LQKENI. Between the trimmed V and J ends, which lost 5 bases and 1 base, there was a span of 15 bases. CDR3 protein: CASSTRLTQSYEQYF. In nucleotides, the CDR3 is TGTGCCAGCTCAACGCGACTCACGCAGTCCTACGAGCAGTACTTC.

The J gene is TRBJ1-1, the V gene TRBV15; TRBD1 matches at 8 bases. The germline V gene encodes CDR1 LNHNV and CDR2 YYDKDF (reference sequence). Trimming removed 3 bases from V and 6 bases from J; junction bases left unmatched: 9. The CDR3 has 15 amino acids. CDR3 in DNA: TGTGCCACCAGCAGGAAACAGGGGGATTCGGCTGAAGCTTTCTTT. Translation gives CATSRKQGDSAEAFF.